This T cell receptor beta chain is drawn from a study of identifying expanded T cells in peripheral blood. Sequencing used immunoSEQ multiplex PCR; TCRdb keeps in-frame clones, though not all of them. Among roughly 100,000 clones listed, almost 90% were seen once. The sequencing input was blood. The clonotype comes from a person between 18 and 75 years old in good health.

The CDR3 DNA reads as TGTGCCAGCAGTCCAGGGGCGGGAGGCTACCAAGAGACCCAGTACTTC. This codes for CASSPGAGGYQETQYF. V gene TRBV14 combines with J gene TRBJ2-5, with TRBD2 identical over 8 bases. Germline V gene lookup returns CDR1 SGHDN and CDR2 FVKESK. This CDR3 is built from 16 residues. The trim removed 6 bases at V and 0 bases at J, leaving 9 bases unmatched.